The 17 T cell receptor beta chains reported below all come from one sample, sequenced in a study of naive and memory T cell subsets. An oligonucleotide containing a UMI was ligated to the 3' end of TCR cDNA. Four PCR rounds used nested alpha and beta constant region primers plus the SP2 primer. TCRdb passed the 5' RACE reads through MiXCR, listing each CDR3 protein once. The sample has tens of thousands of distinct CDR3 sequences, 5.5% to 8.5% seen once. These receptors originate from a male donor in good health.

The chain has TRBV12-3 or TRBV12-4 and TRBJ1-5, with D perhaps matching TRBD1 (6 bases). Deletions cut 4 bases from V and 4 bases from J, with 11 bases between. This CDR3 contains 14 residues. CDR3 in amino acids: CASSSGHPNQPQHF. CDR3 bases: TGTGCCAGCAGTTCGGGACATCCTAATCAGCCCCAGCATTTT.

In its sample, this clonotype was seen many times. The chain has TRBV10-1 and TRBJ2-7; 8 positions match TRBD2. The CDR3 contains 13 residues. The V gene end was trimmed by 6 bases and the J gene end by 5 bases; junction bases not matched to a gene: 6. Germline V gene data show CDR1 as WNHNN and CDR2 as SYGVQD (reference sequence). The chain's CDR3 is CASSGGGFDEQYF. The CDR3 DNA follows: TGCGCCAGCAGCGGGGGGGGTTTTGACGAGCAGTACTTC.

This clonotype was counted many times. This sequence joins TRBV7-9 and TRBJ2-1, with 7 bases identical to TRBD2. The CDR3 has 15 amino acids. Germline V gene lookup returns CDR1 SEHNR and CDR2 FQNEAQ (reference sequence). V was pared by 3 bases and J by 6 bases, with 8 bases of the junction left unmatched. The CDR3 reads CASSFWGGRRNEQFF. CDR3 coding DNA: TGTGCCAGCAGCTTTTGGGGAGGGAGACGCAATGAGCAGTTCTTC.

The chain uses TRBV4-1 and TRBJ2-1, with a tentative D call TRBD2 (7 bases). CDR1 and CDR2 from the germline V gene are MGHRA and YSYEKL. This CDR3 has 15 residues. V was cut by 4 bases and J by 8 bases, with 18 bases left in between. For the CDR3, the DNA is TGCGCCAGCAGCCGGGCTTCGGGGGGCTTGGATGAGCAGTTCTTC. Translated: CASSRASGGLDEQFF.

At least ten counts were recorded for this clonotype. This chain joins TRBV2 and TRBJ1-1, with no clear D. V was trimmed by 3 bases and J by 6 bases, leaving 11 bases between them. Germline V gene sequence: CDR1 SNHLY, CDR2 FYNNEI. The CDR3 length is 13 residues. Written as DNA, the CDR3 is TGTGCCAGCAGTGAGGAGTTACGGCCTGAAGCTTTCTTT. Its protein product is CASSEELRPEAFF.

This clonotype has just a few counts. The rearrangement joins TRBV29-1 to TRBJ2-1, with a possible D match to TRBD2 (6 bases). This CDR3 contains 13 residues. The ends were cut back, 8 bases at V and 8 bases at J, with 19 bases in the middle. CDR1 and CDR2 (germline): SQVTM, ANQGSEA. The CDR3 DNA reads TGCAGCTATGGGGGGTTCCCTACCTATGAGCAGTTCTTC. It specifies CSYGGFPTYEQFF.

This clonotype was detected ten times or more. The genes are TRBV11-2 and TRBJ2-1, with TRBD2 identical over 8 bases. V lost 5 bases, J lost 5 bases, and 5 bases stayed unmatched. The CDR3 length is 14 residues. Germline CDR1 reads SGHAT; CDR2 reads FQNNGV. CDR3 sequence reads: CASSPGTRDNEQFF. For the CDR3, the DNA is TGTGCCAGCAGCCCTGGGACTAGGGACAATGAGCAGTTCTTC.

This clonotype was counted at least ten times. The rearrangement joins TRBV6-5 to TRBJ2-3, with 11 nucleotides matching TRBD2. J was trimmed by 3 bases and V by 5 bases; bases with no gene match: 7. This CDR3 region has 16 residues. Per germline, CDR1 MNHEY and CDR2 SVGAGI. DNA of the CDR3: TGTGCCAGCAGTGAGCGACTAGCGGGACCTACAGATACGCAGTATTTT. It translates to CASSERLAGPTDTQYF.

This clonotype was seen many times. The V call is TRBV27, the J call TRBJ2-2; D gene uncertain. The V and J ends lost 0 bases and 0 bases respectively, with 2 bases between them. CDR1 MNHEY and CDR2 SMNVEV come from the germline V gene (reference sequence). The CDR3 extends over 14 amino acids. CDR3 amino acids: CASSLSANTGELFF. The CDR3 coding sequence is TGTGCCAGCAGTTTATCCGCGAACACCGGGGAGCTGTTTTTT.

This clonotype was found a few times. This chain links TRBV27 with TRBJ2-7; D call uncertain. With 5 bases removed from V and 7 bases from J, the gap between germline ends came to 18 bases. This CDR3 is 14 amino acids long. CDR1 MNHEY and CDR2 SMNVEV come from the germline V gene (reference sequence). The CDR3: CASSPHGNIEEQYF. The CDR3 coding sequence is TGTGCCAGCAGTCCTCATGGTAATATCGAGGAGCAGTACTTC.

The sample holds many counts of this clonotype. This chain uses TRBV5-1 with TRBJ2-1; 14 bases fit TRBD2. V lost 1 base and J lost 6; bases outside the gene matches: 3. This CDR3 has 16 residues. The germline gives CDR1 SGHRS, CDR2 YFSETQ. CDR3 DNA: TGCGCCAGCAGCTTGAGTGGACTAGCGGGGGGCAATGAGCAGTTCTTC. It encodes CASSLSGLAGGNEQFF.

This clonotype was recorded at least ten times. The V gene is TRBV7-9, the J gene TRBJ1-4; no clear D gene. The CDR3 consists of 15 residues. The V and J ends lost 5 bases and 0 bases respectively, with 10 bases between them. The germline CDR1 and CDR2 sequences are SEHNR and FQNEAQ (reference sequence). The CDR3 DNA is TGTGCCAGCAGCGTCGGAGATGCAACTAATGAAAAACTGTTTTTT. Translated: CASSVGDATNEKLFF.

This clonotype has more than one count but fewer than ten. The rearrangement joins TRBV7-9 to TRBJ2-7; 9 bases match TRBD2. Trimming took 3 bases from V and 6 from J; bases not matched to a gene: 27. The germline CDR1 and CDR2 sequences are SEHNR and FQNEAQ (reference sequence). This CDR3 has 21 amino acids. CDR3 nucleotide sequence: TGTGCCAGCAGCTTTGTTGCGGGGGGCCGTGAAATAGCGGGAGACCGGGTCGAGCAGTACTTC. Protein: CASSFVAGGREIAGDRVEQYF.

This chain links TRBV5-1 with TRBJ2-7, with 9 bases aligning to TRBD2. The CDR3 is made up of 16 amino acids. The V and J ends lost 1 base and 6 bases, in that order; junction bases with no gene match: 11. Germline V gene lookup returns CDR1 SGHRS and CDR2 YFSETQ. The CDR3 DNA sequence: TGCGCCAGCAGCTTGTCGGCTAGCGGGGACCAGGGCGAGCAGTACTTC. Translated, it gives CASSLSASGDQGEQYF.

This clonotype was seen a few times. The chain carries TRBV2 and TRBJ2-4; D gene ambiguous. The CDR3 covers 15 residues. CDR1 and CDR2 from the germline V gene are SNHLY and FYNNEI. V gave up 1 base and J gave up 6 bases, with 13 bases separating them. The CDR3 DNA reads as TGTGCCAGCAGTGAAGTGGTAGGGCGAACAAACATTCAGTACTTC. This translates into CASSEVVGRTNIQYF.

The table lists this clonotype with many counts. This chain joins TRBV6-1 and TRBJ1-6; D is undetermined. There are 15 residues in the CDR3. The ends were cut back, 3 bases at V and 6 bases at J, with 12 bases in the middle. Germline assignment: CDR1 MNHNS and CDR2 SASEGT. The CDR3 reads CASSDGGWGNSPLHF. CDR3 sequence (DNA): TGTGCCAGCAGTGATGGCGGGTGGGGTAATTCACCCCTCCACTTT.

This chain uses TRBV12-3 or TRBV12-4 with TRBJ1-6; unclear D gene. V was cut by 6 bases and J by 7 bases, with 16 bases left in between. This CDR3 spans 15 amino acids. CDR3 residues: CASRGHKAGNSPLHF. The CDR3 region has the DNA TGTGCCAGCAGAGGTCACAAGGCGGGAAATTCACCCCTCCACTTT.